The 20 T cell receptor beta chains given below trace back to one sample, sequenced in a study of blood T cell repertoires in COVID-19. Sequenced by immunoSEQ multiplex PCR; TCRdb stores in-frame clones only, minus some. The sample lists about 190,000 clones, around 83% occurring once. The sample consisted of peripheral blood. The source is a woman aged 25 to 39 with active or convalescent COVID-19.

In nucleotides, the CDR3 is TGTGCCAGCTCACCACTGGGACAGGACGCTTCACCCCTCCACTTT. Translation: CASSPLGQDASPLHF. The V gene is TRBV18, the J gene TRBJ1-6; 8 bases agree with TRBD1. The CDR3 covers 15 residues. Germline V gives CDR1 KGHSH, CDR2 LQKENI. V was pared by 1 base and J by 9 bases, with 5 bases of the junction left unmatched.

The chain couples TRBV3-1 (or the pseudogene TRBV3-2) to TRBJ1-1; a weak D match, TRBD1 (6 bases). V lost 6 bases, J lost 3 bases, and 14 bases lay in between. Germline V CDR1 and CDR2: LGHDT, YNNKEL (reference sequence). CDR3 length equals 14 residues. The CDR3 bases are TGTGCCAGCAGGCCATTACCAGGGGACACTGAAGCTTTCTTT. Amino acid sequence: CASRPLPGDTEAFF.

The rearrangement uses TRBV24-1 and TRBJ2-5, with D tentatively TRBD1 (5 bases). The germline V gene encodes CDR1 KGHDR and CDR2 SFDVKD. The V end was cut by 3 bases, the J end by 3 bases, with 7 bases between. This CDR3 has 13 residues. The CDR3 bases are TGTGCCACCAGTGATATAGGGGAAGAGACCCAGTACTTC. Amino acids: CATSDIGEETQYF.

This chain joins TRBV19 and TRBJ2-7, with a tentative D call TRBD2 (5 bases). Germline V gives CDR1 LNHDA, CDR2 SQIVND (reference sequence). This CDR3 is built from 13 residues. V lost 8 bases and J lost 0, with 11 bases in between. CDR3 loop: CASCSGNSYEQYF. For the CDR3, the DNA is TGTGCCAGTTGTTCGGGGAACTCCTACGAGCAGTACTTC.

The rearrangement links TRBV5-1 to TRBJ1-4; a weak D match, TRBD1 (5 bases). The germline V gene has CDR1 SGHRS and CDR2 YFSETQ. The CDR3 totals 14 residues. With 4 bases removed from V and 0 bases from J, the gap between germline ends came to 7 bases. In nucleotides, the CDR3 is TGCGCCAGCAGCACGGGGGCAACTAATGAAAAACTGTTTTTT. Translating gives CASSTGATNEKLFF.

The CDR3 nucleotides read TGTGCCAGCAGTGTGACAGTCGCTAATGAAAAACTGTTTTTT. Translation gives CASSVTVANEKLFF. The rearrangement uses TRBV2 and TRBJ1-4; D is perhaps TRBD1 (5 bases). Germline-derived CDR1 and CDR2 are SNHLY and FYNNEI. The CDR3 runs to 14 residues. The germline V and J ends were trimmed by 4 bases and 3 bases, with 9 bases remaining between them.

The genes are TRBV3-1 (or the pseudogene TRBV3-2) and TRBJ2-7; the match to TRBD2 covers 9 bases. Germline trimming cut 2 bases from V and 1 base from J; bases unmatched to any gene: 6. This CDR3 comprises 16 residues. CDR1 is LGHDT and CDR2 is YNNKEL in the germline V gene (reference sequence). CDR3 sequence (DNA): TGTGCCAGCAGCCAAAGCCCTCTAGCGGGGTCCTACGAGCAGTACTTC. It specifies CASSQSPLAGSYEQYF.

The chain has TRBV12-3 or TRBV12-4 and TRBJ1-4; D remains ambiguous. CDR3 length: 13 amino acids. V was trimmed by 5 bases and J by 6 bases, leaving 10 bases between them. The CDR3 coding sequence is TGTGCCAGCAGTGCCGGGTTGCATGAAAAACTGTTTTTT. Its protein product is CASSAGLHEKLFF.

The chain uses TRBV5-1 and TRBJ1-6; TRBD1 matches at 9 bases. The V gene's germline CDR1 is SGHRS and CDR2 YFSETQ. Losses at the gene ends were 4 bases for V and 8 bases for J; bases not matched to a gene: 13. This CDR3 has 17 amino acids. Here the CDR3 reads CASSPPGQGFGDSPLHF. CDR3 coding DNA: TGCGCCAGCAGCCCGCCGGGACAGGGCTTTGGGGATTCACCCCTCCACTTT.

This CDR3 reads CSAEPGGGGKLFF. Here the CDR3 DNA reads TGCAGCGCCGAACCGGGGGGCGGGGGAAAACTGTTTTTT. The chain couples TRBV29-1 to TRBJ1-4; D might be TRBD1 (6 bases). Germline lookup yields CDR1 SQVTM and CDR2 ANQGSEA. V was trimmed by 7 bases and J by 10 bases, leaving 19 bases between them. The CDR3 is made up of 13 amino acids.

The chain has TRBV28 and TRBJ2-2; 13 positions agree with TRBD2. This CDR3 comprises 16 residues. The germline V gene has CDR1 MDHEN and CDR2 SYDVKM. With 5 bases clipped from V and 0 bases from J, the junction kept 0 bases outside the gene matches. Here the CDR3 DNA reads TGTGCCAGCAGTACTAGCGGGAGGGCGAACACCGGGGAGCTGTTTTTT. Its protein product is CASSTSGRANTGELFF.

V gene TRBV3-1 (or the pseudogene TRBV3-2) combines with J gene TRBJ1-1; a weak D match, TRBD1 (6 bases). Trimming stripped 4 bases from V and 5 bases from J, with 17 bases between. Germline V CDR1 and CDR2: LGHDT, YNNKEL (reference sequence). This CDR3 has 15 residues. The CDR3 nucleotides are TGTGCCAGCAGCCCGCTCTTAGGGGGGGGGACTGAAGCTTTCTTT. Translated: CASSPLLGGGTEAFF.

V and J are TRBV20-1 and TRBJ1-1; perhaps TRBD1 as D (6 bases). V lost 3 bases and J lost 8, with 10 bases in between. Germline V lookup: CDR1 DFQATT, CDR2 SNEGSKA (reference sequence). CDR3 size: 11 residues. The CDR3 DNA sequence: TGCAGTGCTAGTACCGGGACAGAAGCTTTCTTT. It yields the protein CSASTGTEAFF.

This chain joins TRBV7-6 and TRBJ1-4; D call uncertain. Germline CDR1 SGHVS, CDR2 FNYEAQ. The ends were cut back, 4 bases at V and 11 bases at J, with 29 bases in the middle. This CDR3 has 18 amino acids. CDR3 amino acids: CASSSTMGIRPDLGKLFF. DNA for the CDR3: TGTGCCAGCAGCTCGACTATGGGGATTCGGCCAGATTTGGGGAAACTGTTTTTT.

This clone appeared a single time. The chain recombines TRBV7-6 with TRBJ1-5; D is possibly TRBD1 (5 bases). This CDR3 is built from 17 residues. Trimming stripped 1 base from V and 2 bases from J, with 15 bases between. Germline V gives CDR1 SGHVS, CDR2 FNYEAQ. The CDR3, as DNA: TGTGCCAGCAGCTTAGAATCGGGGGAGGTCGGCAATCAGCCCCAGCATTTT. It specifies CASSLESGEVGNQPQHF.

The chain carries TRBV18 and TRBJ1-4, with a possible D match to TRBD1 (5 bases). Looked up from germline, CDR1 is KGHSH and CDR2 is LQKENI. The CDR3 sequence is 17 residues long. V was shortened by 2 bases and J by 0 bases, with 13 bases between the two germline ends. The CDR3 coding sequence is TGTGCCAGCTCACCAGCTACTTACAGGACAACTAATGAAAAACTGTTTTTT. Amino acid sequence: CASSPATYRTTNEKLFF.

CDR3 sequence: CASSRGASGSPWFF. In nucleotides, the CDR3 is TGTGCCAGTAGTAGGGGGGCTAGCGGGAGTCCGTGGTTCTTC. The V gene is TRBV19, the J gene TRBJ2-1, with 10 bases lining up with TRBD2. Unmatched junction bases numbered 12, after V lost 4 bases and J lost 15 bases. The CDR3 is 14 residues long. Germline loops: CDR1 LNHDA, CDR2 SQIVND (reference sequence).

The chain carries TRBV28 and TRBJ1-1; TRBD1 might be the D (5 bases). The CDR3 extends over 13 amino acids. Germline CDR1 reads MDHEN; CDR2 reads SYDVKM. V was clipped by 7 bases and J by 5 bases, with 14 bases between them. This CDR3 is CASTPGFRTEAFF. In DNA, the CDR3 is TGTGCCAGCACCCCAGGGTTTCGAACTGAAGCTTTCTTT.

This clone was found a few times. This chain joins TRBV2 and TRBJ1-2; a possible D gene is TRBD1 (6 bases). The CDR3 totals 13 residues. V lost 10 bases to trimming and J lost 5 bases, with 17 bases between them. The V gene's germline CDR1 is SNHLY and CDR2 FYNNEI. The CDR3 region has the DNA TGTGCCACGGCGGGGGGGGGCCAGTATGGCTACACCTTC. The encoded protein is CATAGGGQYGYTF.

V and J are TRBV6-5 and TRBJ1-5; tentative D call: TRBD1 (6 bases). Deletions cut 10 bases from V and 2 bases from J, with 15 bases between. The CDR3 extends over 14 amino acids. Germline V lookup: CDR1 MNHEY, CDR2 SVGAGI. The chain's CDR3 is CATYRVLGNQPQHF. The DNA for the CDR3 is TGTGCCACCTACAGGGTTTTAGGCAATCAGCCCCAGCATTTT.